These T cell receptor beta chains were read from a single sample in a study of tumor-infiltrating lymphocytes in oesophageal squamous cell carcinoma. TCRdb recomputed calls from the PCR reads with MiXCR, one row per CDR3 protein. In the table there are some 15,000 distinct CDR3 sequences, 46% of which are singletons. Specimen: blood. The receptors here all came from a male donor with esophageal squamous cell carcinoma. Both conserved end residues are part of each CDR3. A D gene is named only where the DNA matches it firmly. Where a row states a size, it is once, few, many or the class of an expanded clone; other rows omit it.

>TRBJ2-5|TRBV6-1|many|TRBD2
TGTGCCAGCTTCGGGACTAGAATCTACAATGAGCAGTACTTC
CASFGTRIYNEQYF
>TRBJ1-1|TRBV5-6|.|.
TGTGCCAGCAGTCTGGCAGGGCAGGGGACTGAAGCTTTCTTT
CASSLAGQGTEAFF
>TRBJ2-5|TRBV7-9|few|TRBD1
TGTGCCAGCAGCTTAGTGGGACAGAATCTCCAAGAGACCCAGTACTTC
CASSLVGQNLQETQYF
>TRBJ2-4|TRBV11-2|.|.
TGTGCCAGCAGCTTATTAGAGGCCGAGGGGAAGCAGTACTTC
CASSLLEAEGKQYF
>TRBJ1-1|TRBV28|many|.
TGTGCCAGCAGTTTTCGGGGAATGAACACTGAAGCTTTCTTT
CASSFRGMNTEAFF
>TRBJ1-1|TRBV6-1|.|.
TGTGCCAGCAGTTACGGGCAGGGCCGTGAAGCTTTCTTT
CASSYGQGREAFF
>TRBJ2-6|TRBV5-6|.|TRBD1
TGTGCCAGCCAGGAGACAGGGTCCGGGGCCAACGTCCTGACTTTC
CASQETGSGANVLTF
>TRBJ2-1|TRBV7-2|few|.
TGTGCCAGCAGCTTAGGTGTGAGGGGCCAGAATGAGCAGTTCTTC
CASSLGVRGQNEQFF
>TRBJ1-6|TRBV12-3/TRBV12-4|.|TRBD1
TGTGCCAGCACCACGACAGGGGTCGGGTCACCCCTCCACTTT
CASTTTGVGSPLHF
>TRBJ2-5|TRBV7-2|few|TRBD2
TGTGCCAGCAGCTTAAGCGCCCCTGGGGGAGGGCAAGAGACCCAGTACTTC
CASSLSAPGGGQETQYF
>TRBJ2-4|TRBV10-3|.|TRBD1
TGTGCCATCAGTGAGGGACAGGGCCTAAACATTCAGTACTTC
CAISEGQGLNIQYF
>TRBJ1-6|TRBV12-3/TRBV12-4|.|.
TGTGCCAGCAGTCCCCCACACGGGAAGGATTCACCCCTCCACTTT
CASSPPHGKDSPLHF
>TRBJ2-3|TRBV7-2|.|.
TGTGCCAGCAGCTTAGTGGCTAGCGAATACACAGATACGCAGTATTTT
CASSLVASEYTDTQYF
>TRBJ2-1|TRBV7-6|.|TRBD2
TGTGCCAACGAGGGACTAGCGGTTGAGCAGTTCTTC
CANEGLAVEQFF
>TRBJ2-5|TRBV7-8|large|.
TGTGCCAGCAGCCCAGTGGGCGTACAAGAGACCCAGTACTTC
CASSPVGVQETQYF
>TRBJ2-7|TRBV7-9|.|.
TGTGCCAGCAGCCCTTGGGAGGACTCCTACAATGAGCAGTACTTC
CASSPWEDSYNEQYF
>TRBJ2-1|TRBV7-2|.|.
TGTGCCAGCAGCTTAGAGGGCAGCTACAATGAGCAGTTCTTC
CASSLEGSYNEQFF
>TRBJ2-7|TRBV7-3|.|TRBD1
TGTGCCAGCAGCCAGACAGGGGGCGGGTACGAGCAGTACTTC
CASSQTGGGYEQYF
>TRBJ2-3|TRBV7-9|medium-sized|TRBD2
TGTGCCAGCAGCTTAGCGTCACTAGCGGGGGCATCTAGCACAGATACGCAGTATTTT
CASSLASLAGASSTDTQYF
>TRBJ2-5|TRBV11-2|many|TRBD1
TGTGCCAGCAGCGTAGGACTTCGGGGACAGGGAGAGACCCAGTACTTC
CASSVGLRGQGETQYF
>TRBJ2-5|TRBV7-6|few|.
TGTGCCAGCAGCAAAAAAGAGACCCAGTACTTC
CASSKKETQYF
>TRBJ2-5|TRBV18|.|.
TGTGCCAGCTCACCGATGCGACAGGAAGCGAATTCACCCCTCCACTTC
CASSPMRQEANSPLHF
>TRBJ2-5|TRBV11-3|medium-sized|.
TGTGCCAGCAGCTTAGGGGCAGGCCAAGAGACCCAGTACTTC
CASSLGAGQETQYF
>TRBJ1-4|TRBV7-6|.|.
TGTGCTAGCAGCGCCGACGATGTAGTCCCTAATGAAAAACTGTTTTTT
CASSADDVVPNEKLFF
>TRBJ2-7|TRBV5-3|.|.
TGTGCCAGCAGCTACGGAGGGGCCCCCTACGAGCAGTACTTC
CASSYGGAPYEQYF
>TRBJ1-6|TRBV6-1|few|.
TGTGCCAGCAGAAAACGGGACGGCTACGAGCAGTACTTT
CASRKRDGYEQYF
>TRBJ2-7|TRBV12-3/TRBV12-4|.|.
TGTGCCAGCAGTTTAGTTCGACACGAGCAGTACTTC
CASSLVRHEQYF
>TRBJ2-2|TRBV7-3|.|TRBD2
TGTGCCAGCAGCTTGGGACTAGCGGGAGACGGGGAGCTGTTTTTT
CASSLGLAGDGELFF
>TRBJ2-7|TRBV18|.|.
TGTGCCAGCTCACCACCTCCCCAGTACAATGAGCAGTACTTC
CASSPPPQYNEQYF
>TRBJ2-7|TRBV27|.|TRBD2
TGTGCCAGCAGTTTTGGTGGGGGGGCCTACGAGCAGTACTTC
CASSFGGGAYEQYF
>TRBJ2-5|TRBV7-6|.|.
TGTGCTAGCAGCTTAGACGTGGGGCCCCTGAACGAGCGGTTCTTC
CASSLDVGPLNERFF
>TRBJ2-7|TRBV6-2/TRBV6-3|few|.
TGTGCCAGCAGTTTGGATGGGGGGAGGTACAATGAGCAGTACTTC
CASSLDGGRYNEQYF
>TRBJ2-7|TRBV7-6|.|.
TGTGCCAGCAGCTTAGCGAATGCGGTTTACGAGCAGTACTTC
CASSLANAVYEQYF
>TRBJ2-1|TRBV7-6|.|.
TGTGCTAGCAGCGCCGGGACTTACAATGAGCAGTTCTTC
CASSAGTYNEQFF
>TRBJ2-4|TRBV28|many|TRBD2
TGTGCCAGCAGCATGCGGCCAGCGGGATCGGCTGGCATTCAGTACTTC
CASSMRPAGSAGIQYF
>TRBJ2-5|TRBV11-3|.|.
TGTGCCAGCAGCTTGGGTGGACAGCAAGAGACCCAGTACTTC
CASSLGGQQETQYF
>TRBJ2-3|TRBV24-1|.|.
TGTGCCACCAGTGATTTAAGTGGGGGACTGCGGAGGGGAGATACGCAGTATTTT
CATSDLSGGLRRGDTQYF
>TRBJ2-5|TRBV11-3|many|TRBD2
TGTGCCAGCAGCTTAGGGCCCGGGAGGCGGGAGCAGTACTTC
CASSLGPGRREQYF
>TRBJ1-2|TRBV28|.|.
TGTGCCAGCATGTGGGGGGCTGCTAACTATGGCTACACCTTC
CASMWGAANYGYTF
>TRBJ2-3|TRBV7-2|.|TRBD2
TGTGCCAGCAGCCCCCGTATAGCGGGGGGGTCAGATACGCAGTATTTT
CASSPRIAGGSDTQYF
>TRBJ2-5|TRBV12-3/TRBV12-4|.|.
TGTGCCAGCAGTTTCGGGGATAAACAAGAGACCCAGTACTTC
CASSFGDKQETQYF
>TRBJ2-7|TRBV5-1|few|.
TGCGCCAGCAGCTTGCGGGACAGGGGGACTAGCGGCGGCTACGAGCAGTACTTC
CASSLRDRGTSGGYEQYF
>TRBJ1-1|TRBV6-6|.|.
TGTGCCAGCAGTTACTCTGGTTCACCCCTCCACTTC
CASSYSGSPLHF
>TRBJ1-5|TRBV28|.|.
TGTGCCAGCATGTACGCAAATCAGCCCCAGCATTTT
CASMYANQPQHF
>TRBJ2-7|TRBV7-2|few|.
TGTGCCAGCAGCTTAGGGGTGACCTACGAGCAGTACTTC
CASSLGVTYEQYF
>TRBJ1-2|TRBV7-4|.|.
TGTGCCAGCAGCTTAAAGGGAAACTATGGCTACACCTTC
CASSLKGNYGYTF
>TRBJ2-1|TRBV6-5|once|.
TGTGCCAGCCATTATGATTCGTCACCCCTCCACTTC
CASHYDSSPLHF
>TRBJ2-3|TRBV6-6|once|.
TGTGCCAGCAGTTCTAATAGACATCGAGATACGCAGTATTTT
CASSSNRHRDTQYF
>TRBJ1-1|TRBV7-2|many|.
TGTGCCAGCAGCTTGCGAATCCAGGGGACGAACACTGAAGCTTTCTTT
CASSLRIQGTNTEAFF
>TRBJ2-7|TRBV7-7|.|TRBD2
TGTGCCAGCAGCATAGGGACTAGCGGAGTTAATGAGCAGTTGTTC
CASSIGTSGVNEQLF
>TRBJ2-3|TRBV11-2|medium-sized|TRBD2
TGTGCCAGCAGCTTAGTGGCGGGAGTGGGTGTAGATACGCAGTATTTT
CASSLVAGVGVDTQYF
>TRBJ2-6|TRBV10-3|many|TRBD1
TGTGCCATCAGTGAGGAAACAGGGGGCGGTGGGGCCAACGTCCTGACTTTC
CAISEETGGGGANVLTF
>TRBJ2-4|TRBV6-8|.|.
TGTGCCAGCAGGCCGCTCGACAGCACCAAAAACATTCAGTACTTC
CASRPLDSTKNIQYF
>TRBJ2-5|TRBV7-6|.|.
TGTGCCAGCAGCCAGGGAAGGAAGGAGACCCAGTACTTC
CASSQGRKETQYF
>TRBJ2-5|TRBV28|medium-sized|TRBD1
TGTGCCAGCAGCCTTTCCGGGACAGGGGTAGGAGAGACCCAGTACTTC
CASSLSGTGVGETQYF